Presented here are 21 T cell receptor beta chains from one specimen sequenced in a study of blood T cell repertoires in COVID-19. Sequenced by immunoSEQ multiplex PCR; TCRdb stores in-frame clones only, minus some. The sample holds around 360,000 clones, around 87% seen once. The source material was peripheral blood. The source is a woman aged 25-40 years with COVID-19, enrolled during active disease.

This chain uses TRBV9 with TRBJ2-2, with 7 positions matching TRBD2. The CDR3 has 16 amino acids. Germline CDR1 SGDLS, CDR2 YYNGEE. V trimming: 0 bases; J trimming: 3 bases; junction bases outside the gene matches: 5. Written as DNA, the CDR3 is TGTGCCAGCAGCGTAGGGGATAGCGGGTACACCGGGGAGCTGTTTTTT. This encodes CASSVGDSGYTGELFF.

The CDR3 region is CASSRTGGGAFF. CDR3 DNA: TGTGCCAGCAGTAGGACAGGGGGAGGAGCTTTCTTT. This chain joins TRBV6-5 and TRBJ1-1, with 10 bases matching TRBD1. This CDR3 has 12 amino acids. V trimming: 5 bases; J trimming: 10 bases; junction bases outside the gene matches: 4. The germline CDR1 and CDR2 sequences are MNHEY and SVGAGI.

As DNA, the CDR3 is TGTGCCAGCGGGAGGGACGGAGCCTACGAGCAGTACTTC. This translates into CASGRDGAYEQYF. The chain is built from TRBV6-5 and TRBJ2-7, with 7 bases that match TRBD2. V was pared by 8 bases and J by 2 bases, with 6 bases of the junction left unmatched. The CDR3 has 13 residues. CDR1 MNHEY and CDR2 SVGAGI come from the germline V gene.

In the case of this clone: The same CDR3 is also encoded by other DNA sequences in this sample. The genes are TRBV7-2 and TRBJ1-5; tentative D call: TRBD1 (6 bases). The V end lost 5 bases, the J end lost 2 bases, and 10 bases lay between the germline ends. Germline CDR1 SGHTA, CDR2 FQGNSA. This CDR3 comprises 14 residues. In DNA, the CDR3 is TGTGCCAGCAGCCTACAGGGCGGCAATCAGCCCCAGCATTTT. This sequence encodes CASSLQGGNQPQHF.

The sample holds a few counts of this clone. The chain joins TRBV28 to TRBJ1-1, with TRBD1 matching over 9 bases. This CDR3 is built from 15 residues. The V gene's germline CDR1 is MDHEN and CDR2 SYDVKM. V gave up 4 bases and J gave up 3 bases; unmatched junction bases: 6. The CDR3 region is CASSSQDRGHTEAFF. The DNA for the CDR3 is TGTGCCAGCAGTTCGCAGGACAGGGGTCACACTGAAGCTTTCTTT.

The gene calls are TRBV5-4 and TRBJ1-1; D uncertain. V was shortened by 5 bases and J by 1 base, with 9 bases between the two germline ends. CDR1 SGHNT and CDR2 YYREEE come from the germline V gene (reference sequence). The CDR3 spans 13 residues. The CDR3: CASSFRKNTEAFF. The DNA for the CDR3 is TGTGCCAGCAGTTTCAGGAAGAACACTGAAGCTTTCTTT.

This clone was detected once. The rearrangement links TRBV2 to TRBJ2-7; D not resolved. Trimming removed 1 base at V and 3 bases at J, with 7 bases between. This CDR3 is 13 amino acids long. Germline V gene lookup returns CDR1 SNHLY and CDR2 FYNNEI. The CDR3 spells CASSEGLDYEQYF. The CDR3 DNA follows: TGTGCCAGCAGTGAAGGCCTAGACTACGAGCAGTACTTC.

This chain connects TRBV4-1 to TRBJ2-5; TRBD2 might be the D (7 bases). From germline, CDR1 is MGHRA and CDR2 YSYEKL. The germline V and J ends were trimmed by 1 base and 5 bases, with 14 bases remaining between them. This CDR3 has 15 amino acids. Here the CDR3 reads CASSQVGGAEETQYF. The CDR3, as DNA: TGCGCCAGCAGCCAAGTGGGGGGGGCGGAGGAGACCCAGTACTTC.

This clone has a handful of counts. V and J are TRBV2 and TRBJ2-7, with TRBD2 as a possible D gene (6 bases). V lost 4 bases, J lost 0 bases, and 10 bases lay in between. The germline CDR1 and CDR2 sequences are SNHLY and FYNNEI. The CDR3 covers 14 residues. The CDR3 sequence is CASSGPSDSYEQYF. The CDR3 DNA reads TGTGCCAGCAGTGGCCCTAGCGACTCCTACGAGCAGTACTTC.

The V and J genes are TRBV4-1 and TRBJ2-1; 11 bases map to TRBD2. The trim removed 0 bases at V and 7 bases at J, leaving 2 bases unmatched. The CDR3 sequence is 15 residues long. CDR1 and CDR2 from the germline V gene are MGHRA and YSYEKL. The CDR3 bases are TGCGCCAGCAGCCAAGATGGGACTAGCGGAAATGAGCAGTTCTTC. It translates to CASSQDGTSGNEQFF.

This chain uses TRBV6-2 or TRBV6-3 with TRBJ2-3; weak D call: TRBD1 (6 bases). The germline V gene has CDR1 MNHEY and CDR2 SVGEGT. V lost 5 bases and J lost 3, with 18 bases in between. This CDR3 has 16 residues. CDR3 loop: CASSLRGQRPTDTQYF. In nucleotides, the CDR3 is TGTGCCAGCAGTCTCCGCGGACAGAGACCTACAGATACGCAGTATTTT.

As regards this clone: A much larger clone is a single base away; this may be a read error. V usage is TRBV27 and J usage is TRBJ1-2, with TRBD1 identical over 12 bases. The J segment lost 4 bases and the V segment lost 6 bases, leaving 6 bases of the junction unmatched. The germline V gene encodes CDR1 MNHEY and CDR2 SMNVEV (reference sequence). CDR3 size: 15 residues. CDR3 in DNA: TGTGCCAGCAGCTCCGGGACAGGGGGCGGCTATGGCTACACCTTC. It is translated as CASSSGTGGGYGYTF.

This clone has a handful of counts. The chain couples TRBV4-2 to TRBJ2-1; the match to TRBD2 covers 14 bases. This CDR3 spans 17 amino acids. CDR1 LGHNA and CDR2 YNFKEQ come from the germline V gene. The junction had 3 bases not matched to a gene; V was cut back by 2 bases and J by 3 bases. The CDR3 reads CASSQLGLAGDYNEQFF. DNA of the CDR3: TGTGCCAGCAGCCAATTGGGACTAGCGGGAGACTACAATGAGCAGTTCTTC.

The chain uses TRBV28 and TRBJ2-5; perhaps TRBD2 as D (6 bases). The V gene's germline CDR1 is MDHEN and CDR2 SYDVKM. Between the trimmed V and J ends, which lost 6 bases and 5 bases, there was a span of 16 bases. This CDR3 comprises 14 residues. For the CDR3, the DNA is TGTGCCAGCAGAATCGGCCGCGCGGGGGAGACCCAGTACTTC. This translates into CASRIGRAGETQYF.

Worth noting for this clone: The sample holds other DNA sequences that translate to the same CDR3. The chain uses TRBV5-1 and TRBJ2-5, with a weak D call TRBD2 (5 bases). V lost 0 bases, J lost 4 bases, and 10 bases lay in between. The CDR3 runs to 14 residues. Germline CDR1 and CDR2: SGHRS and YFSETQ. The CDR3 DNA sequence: TGCGCCAGCAGCTTGGGGGGAGTCGGAGAGACCCAGTACTTC. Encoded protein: CASSLGGVGETQYF.

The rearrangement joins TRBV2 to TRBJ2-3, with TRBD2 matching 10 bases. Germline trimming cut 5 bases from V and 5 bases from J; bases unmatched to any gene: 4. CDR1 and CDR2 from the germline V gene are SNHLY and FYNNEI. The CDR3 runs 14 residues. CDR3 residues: CASSPSGRGDTQYF. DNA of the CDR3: TGTGCCAGCAGTCCTAGCGGGAGAGGAGATACGCAGTATTTT.

The CDR3 DNA follows: TGTGCCAGCAGCTTAAACAGGAACACCGGGGAGCTGTTTTTT. Translated, it gives CASSLNRNTGELFF. The chain combines TRBV11-3 with TRBJ2-2; unclear D gene. Germline loops: CDR1 SGHNT, CDR2 YENEEA. This CDR3 has 14 amino acids. Trimming took 2 bases from V and 1 from J, leaving 5 bases between them.

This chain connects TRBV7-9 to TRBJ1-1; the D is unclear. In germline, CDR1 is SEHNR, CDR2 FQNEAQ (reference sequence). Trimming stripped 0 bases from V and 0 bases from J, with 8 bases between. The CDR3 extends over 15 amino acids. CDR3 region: CASSLADGLNTEAFF. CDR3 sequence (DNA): TGTGCCAGCAGCTTAGCTGATGGCTTGAACACTGAAGCTTTCTTT.

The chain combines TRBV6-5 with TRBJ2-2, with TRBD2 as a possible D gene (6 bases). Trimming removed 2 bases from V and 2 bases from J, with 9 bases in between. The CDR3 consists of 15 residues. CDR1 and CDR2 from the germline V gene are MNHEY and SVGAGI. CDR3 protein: CASSYGGFNTGELFF. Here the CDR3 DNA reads TGTGCCAGCAGTTACGGAGGGTTCAACACCGGGGAGCTGTTTTTT.

The CDR3 here is CASSVRGANVLTF. The DNA of the CDR3 is TGTGCCAGCAGCGTGAGGGGGGCCAACGTCCTGACTTTC. The chain recombines TRBV7-2 with TRBJ2-6, with D hard to call. CDR1 and CDR2 from the germline V gene are SGHTA and FQGNSA. This CDR3 is built from 13 residues. V lost 5 bases to trimming and J lost 4 bases, with 6 bases between them.

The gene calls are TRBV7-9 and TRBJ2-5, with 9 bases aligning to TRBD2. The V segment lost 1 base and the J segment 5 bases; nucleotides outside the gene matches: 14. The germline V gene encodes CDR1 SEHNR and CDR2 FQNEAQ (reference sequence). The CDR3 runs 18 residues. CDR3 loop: CASSLVSAGGRAGETQYF. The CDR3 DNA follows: TGTGCCAGCAGCTTAGTTTCCGCCGGCGGGAGGGCCGGTGAGACCCAGTACTTC.